This T cell receptor (beta chain) was identified during a study of T cells after somatic rescue of genetic block (dated by TCRdb to 2018 to 2021). Study-level background: The study assessed how robust, over the long term, a T-cell system was when the system had developed through somatic rescue of a genetic block in T-cell development.

Receptors were amplified or captured by the immunoSEQ multiplex PCR assay. The clones in this table, taken by TCRdb from immuneACCESS, are in-frame only. Not every clone is retained; where verified, under half of the shortfall comes from an unresolved V gene, and the cause of the rest is unknown. The sample table contains roughly 55,000 clones; only one count was recorded for roughly 96% of them. Under 0.095% of the sample is taken by the ten largest. With respect to this clone: Its antigen is unknown. No base quality information exists; no much larger clone differs at one position.

CDR3 length: 12 amino acids, cysteine to phenylalanine. The DNA shown is the 36-base CDR3, in frame from base 1. CDR1 and CDR2, looked up from the germline V gene, are MDHEN and SYDVKM. The junction carries 15 bases between V and J, which are trimmed by 11 bases and 5 bases respectively. This sequence originates from a child under two years old. Sample: peripheral blood mononuclear cells (PBMCs). The chain uses TRBV28 and TRBJ2-5; the D region possibly corresponds to TRBD2 (7 bases align). The nucleotides read TGTGCCTCCCGGGGGGCCGCGGAGACCCAGTACTTC. Its product reads: CASRGAAETQYF.